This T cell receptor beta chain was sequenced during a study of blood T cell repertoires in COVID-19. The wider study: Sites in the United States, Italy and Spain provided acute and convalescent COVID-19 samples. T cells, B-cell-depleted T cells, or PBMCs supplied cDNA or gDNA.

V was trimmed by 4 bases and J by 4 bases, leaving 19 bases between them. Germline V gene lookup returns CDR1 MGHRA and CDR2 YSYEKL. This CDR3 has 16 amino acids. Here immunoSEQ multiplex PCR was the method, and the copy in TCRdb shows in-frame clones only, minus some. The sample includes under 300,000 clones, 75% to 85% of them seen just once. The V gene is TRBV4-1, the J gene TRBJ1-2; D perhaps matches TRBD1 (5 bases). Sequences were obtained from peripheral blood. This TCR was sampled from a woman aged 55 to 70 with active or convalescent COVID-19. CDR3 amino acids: CASSRLSRGDVYGYTF. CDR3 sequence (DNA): TGCGCCAGCAGCCGCCTATCCCGGGGGGACGTCTATGGCTACACCTTC.